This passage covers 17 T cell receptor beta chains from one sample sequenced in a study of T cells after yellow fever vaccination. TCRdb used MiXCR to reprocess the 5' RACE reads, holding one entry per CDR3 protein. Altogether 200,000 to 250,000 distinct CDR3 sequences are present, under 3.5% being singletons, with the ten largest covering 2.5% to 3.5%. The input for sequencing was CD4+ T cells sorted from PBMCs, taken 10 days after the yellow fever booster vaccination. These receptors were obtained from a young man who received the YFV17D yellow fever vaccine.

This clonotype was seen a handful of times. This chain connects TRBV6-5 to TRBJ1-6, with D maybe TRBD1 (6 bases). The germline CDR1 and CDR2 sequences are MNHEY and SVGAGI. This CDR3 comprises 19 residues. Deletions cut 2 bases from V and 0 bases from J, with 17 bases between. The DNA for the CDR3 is TGTGCCAGCAGTTACGCAGGGGCCGCCATGAGCTCCTATAATTCACCCCTCCACTTT. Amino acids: CASSYAGAAMSSYNSPLHF.

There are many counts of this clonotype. The CDR3 nucleotides are TGTGCCAGCAGCACCAGGCCTTTAGGCGGGGAGGGCAAGGAGACCCAGTACTTC. Translated, it gives CASSTRPLGGEGKETQYF. The V call is TRBV7-9, the J call TRBJ2-5; TRBD2 agrees at 7 bases. Trimming cost V 5 bases and J 5 bases; bases outside gene matches: 20. Germline V gene sequence: CDR1 SEHNR, CDR2 FQNEAQ (reference sequence). The CDR3 is made up of 18 amino acids.

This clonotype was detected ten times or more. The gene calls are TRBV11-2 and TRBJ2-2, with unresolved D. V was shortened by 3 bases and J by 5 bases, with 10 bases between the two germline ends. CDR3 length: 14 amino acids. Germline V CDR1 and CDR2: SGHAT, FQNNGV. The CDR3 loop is CASSFNRPTGELFF. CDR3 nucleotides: TGTGCCAGCAGCTTCAACCGACCAACCGGGGAGCTGTTTTTT.

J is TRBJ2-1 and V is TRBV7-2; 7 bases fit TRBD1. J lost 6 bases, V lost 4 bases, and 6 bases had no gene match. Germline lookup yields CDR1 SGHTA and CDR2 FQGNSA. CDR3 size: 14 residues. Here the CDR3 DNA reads TGTGCCAGCAGCTCCGACAGGGTTAGCAATGAGCAGTTCTTC. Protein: CASSSDRVSNEQFF.

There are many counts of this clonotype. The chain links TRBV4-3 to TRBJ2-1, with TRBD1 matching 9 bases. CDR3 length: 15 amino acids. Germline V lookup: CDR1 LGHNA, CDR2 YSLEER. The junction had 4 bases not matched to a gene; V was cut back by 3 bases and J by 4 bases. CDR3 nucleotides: TGCGCCAGCAGCCAGGGACAGGGCCGATACAATGAGCAGTTCTTC. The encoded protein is CASSQGQGRYNEQFF.

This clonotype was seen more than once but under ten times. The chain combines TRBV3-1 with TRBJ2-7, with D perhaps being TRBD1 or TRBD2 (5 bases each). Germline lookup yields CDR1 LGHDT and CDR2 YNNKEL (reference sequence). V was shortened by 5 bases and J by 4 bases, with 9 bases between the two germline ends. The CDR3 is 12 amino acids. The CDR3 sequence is CASSSGAYEQYV. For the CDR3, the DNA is TGTGCCAGCAGCTCCGGGGCTTACGAGCAGTACGTC.

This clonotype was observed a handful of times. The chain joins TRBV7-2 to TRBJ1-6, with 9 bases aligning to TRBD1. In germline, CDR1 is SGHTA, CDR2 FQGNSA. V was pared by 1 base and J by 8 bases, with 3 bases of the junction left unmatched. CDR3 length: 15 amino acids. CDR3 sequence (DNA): TGTGCCAGCAGCTTAGGACAGGGGGGCGATTCACCCCTCCACTTT. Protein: CASSLGQGGDSPLHF.

The CDR3 here is CASSYGLYEQYV. CDR3 sequence (DNA): TGTGCCAGCAGTTACGGCCTCTACGAGCAGTACGTC. The chain combines TRBV6-2 or TRBV6-3 with TRBJ2-7; no firm D call. V dropped 2 bases and J dropped 3 bases, with 5 bases sitting between them. The CDR3 spans 12 residues. Germline-derived CDR1 and CDR2 are MNHEY and SVGEGT.

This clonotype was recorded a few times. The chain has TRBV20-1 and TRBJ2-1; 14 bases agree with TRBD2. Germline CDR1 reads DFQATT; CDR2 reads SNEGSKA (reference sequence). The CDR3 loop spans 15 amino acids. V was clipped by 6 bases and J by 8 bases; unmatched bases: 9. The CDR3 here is CSAPDGTSGGDEQFF. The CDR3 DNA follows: TGCAGTGCGCCAGACGGGACTAGCGGGGGCGATGAGCAGTTCTTC.

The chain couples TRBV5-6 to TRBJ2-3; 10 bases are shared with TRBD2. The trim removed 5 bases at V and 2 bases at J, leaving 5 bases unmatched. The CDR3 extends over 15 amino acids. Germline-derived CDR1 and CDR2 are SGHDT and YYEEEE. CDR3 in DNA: TGTGCCAGCAGACTTAGCGGGGGGACCACAGATACGCAGTATTTT. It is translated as CASRLSGGTTDTQYF.

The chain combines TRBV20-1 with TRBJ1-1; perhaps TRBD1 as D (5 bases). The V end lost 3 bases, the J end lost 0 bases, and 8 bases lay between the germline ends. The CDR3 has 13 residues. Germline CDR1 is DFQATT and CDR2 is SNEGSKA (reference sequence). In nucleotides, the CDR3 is TGCAGTGCTAGGGGGGATCTGAACACTGAAGCTTTCTTT. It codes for CSARGDLNTEAFF.

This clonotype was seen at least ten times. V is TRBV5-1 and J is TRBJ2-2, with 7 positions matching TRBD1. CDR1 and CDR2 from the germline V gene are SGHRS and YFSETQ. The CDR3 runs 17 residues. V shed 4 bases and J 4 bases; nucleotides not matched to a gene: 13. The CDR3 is CASSMGARQGSTGELFF. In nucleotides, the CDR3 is TGCGCCAGCAGCATGGGGGCTAGACAGGGATCCACCGGGGAGCTGTTTTTT. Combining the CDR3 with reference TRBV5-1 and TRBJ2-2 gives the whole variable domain KAGVTQTPRYLIKTRGQQVTLSCSPISGHRSVSWYQQTPGQGLQFLFEYFSETQRNKGNFPGRFSGRQFSNSRSEMNVSTLELGDSALYLCASSMGARQGSTGELFFGEGSRLTVL.

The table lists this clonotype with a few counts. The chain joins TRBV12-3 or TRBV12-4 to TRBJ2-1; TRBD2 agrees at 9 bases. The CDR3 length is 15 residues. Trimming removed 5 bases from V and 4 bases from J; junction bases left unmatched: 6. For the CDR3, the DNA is TGTGCCAGCAGTCTGCTAGCGGGGAAATACAATGAGCAGTTCTTC. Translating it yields CASSLLAGKYNEQFF.

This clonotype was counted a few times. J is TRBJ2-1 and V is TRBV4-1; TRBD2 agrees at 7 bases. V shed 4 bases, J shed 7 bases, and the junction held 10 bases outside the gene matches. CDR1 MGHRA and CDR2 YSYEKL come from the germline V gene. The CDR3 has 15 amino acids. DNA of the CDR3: TGCGCCAGCAGCCTATGGGAGGGAATCTCGAATGAGCAGTTCTTC. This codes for CASSLWEGISNEQFF.

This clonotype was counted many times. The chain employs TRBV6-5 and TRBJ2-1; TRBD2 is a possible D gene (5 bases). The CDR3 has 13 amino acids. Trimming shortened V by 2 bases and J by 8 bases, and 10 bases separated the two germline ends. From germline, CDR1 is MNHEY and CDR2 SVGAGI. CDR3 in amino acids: CASSYQLVDEQFF. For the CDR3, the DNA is TGTGCCAGCAGTTACCAACTAGTTGATGAGCAGTTCTTC.

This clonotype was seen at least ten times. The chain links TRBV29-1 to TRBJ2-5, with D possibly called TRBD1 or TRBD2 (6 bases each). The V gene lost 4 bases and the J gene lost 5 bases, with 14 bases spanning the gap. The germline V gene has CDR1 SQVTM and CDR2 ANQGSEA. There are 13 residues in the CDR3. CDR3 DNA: TGCAGCGTTGGGCGGAGGGGGTACGAGACCCAGTACTTC. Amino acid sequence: CSVGRRGYETQYF.

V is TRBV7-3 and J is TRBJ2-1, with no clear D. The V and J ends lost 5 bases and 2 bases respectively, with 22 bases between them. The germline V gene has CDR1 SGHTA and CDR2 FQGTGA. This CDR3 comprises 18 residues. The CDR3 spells CASSPKGRQAATYNEQFF. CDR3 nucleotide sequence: TGTGCCAGCAGCCCCAAAGGTCGCCAGGCCGCTACCTACAATGAGCAGTTCTTC.